Each of the 21 T cell receptor beta chains below was sequenced from the same sample in a study of T cell changes during pregnancy in multiple sclerosis. The assay was immunoSEQ multiplex PCR, and TCRdb's table has in-frame clones only and misses some. The table has around 56,000 clones, roughly nine tenths seen once; the top ten hold 0.6% to 0.8%. The sequences come from CD4+ T cells from peripheral blood mononuclear cells, collected in the first trimester of pregnancy. The receptors derive from a female donor with multiple sclerosis, enrolled in a pregnancy study.

The chain has TRBV30 and TRBJ1-2; 10 bases map to TRBD1. V was pared by 0 bases and J by 4 bases, with 11 bases of the junction left unmatched. Germline values: CDR1 GTSNPN, CDR2 SVGIG (reference sequence). This CDR3 has 17 residues. The CDR3 region is CAWSVLRKGQGTYGYTF. The CDR3 nucleotides are TGTGCCTGGAGTGTACTACGTAAGGGACAGGGGACCTATGGCTACACCTTC.

The CDR3: CASSDRAMGTDTQYF. Here the CDR3 DNA reads TGTGCCAGTAGCGACAGGGCCATGGGCACAGATACGCAGTATTTT. This sequence joins TRBV19 and TRBJ2-3; 7 bases agree with TRBD1. The CDR3 contains 15 residues. Trimming removed 6 bases from V and 1 base from J; junction bases left unmatched: 7. Germline V gene data show CDR1 as LNHDA and CDR2 as SQIVND (reference sequence).

This clone showed up just once. The V gene is TRBV15, the J gene TRBJ1-6; 8 bases are a match to TRBD1. Trimming took 1 base from V and 10 from J; bases not matched to a gene: 9. Germline-derived CDR1 and CDR2 are LNHNV and YYDKDF (reference sequence). The CDR3 has 16 amino acids. The CDR3 DNA reads TGTGCCACCAGCAGAGGGACAGGGCAATATCGATCACCCCTCCACTTT. It codes for CATSRGTGQYRSPLHF.

The chain has TRBV18 and TRBJ1-2; D is perhaps TRBD1 (5 bases). Trimming shortened V by 4 bases and J by 7 bases, and 10 bases separated the two germline ends. This CDR3 has 12 residues. Germline assignment: CDR1 KGHSH and CDR2 LQKENI. The CDR3 sequence: CASSLDSLGYTF. The CDR3 bases are TGTGCCAGCTCACTCGACAGCCTTGGCTACACCTTC. Variable domain in full (rest from reference TRBV18 and TRBJ1-2): NAGVMQNPRHLVRRRGQEARLRCSPMKGHSHVYWYRQLPEEGLKFMVYLQKENIIDESGMPKERFSAEFPKEGPSILRIQQVVRGDSAAYFCASSLDSLGYTFGSGTRLTVV.

J is TRBJ2-7 and V is TRBV15; TRBD1 aligns across 11 bases. Losses at the gene ends were 3 bases for V and 5 bases for J; bases not matched to a gene: 9. CDR3 length: 16 amino acids. CDR1 is LNHNV, CDR2 YYDKDF, per germline (reference sequence). CDR3 nucleotides: TGTGCCACCAGCAGCCGCGGACAGGGGGCCGCCCACGAGCAGTACTTC. It encodes CATSSRGQGAAHEQYF.

The chain combines TRBV5-5 with TRBJ2-1; D is perhaps TRBD2 (6 bases). Germline assignment: CDR1 SGHKS and CDR2 YYEKEE (reference sequence). This CDR3 has 13 residues. Trimming left V 4 bases short and J 15 bases short, with 20 bases between. CDR3: CASSPGGLLPWFF. The CDR3 DNA follows: TGTGCCAGCAGCCCCGGGGGACTCCTGCCGTGGTTCTTC.

The V gene is TRBV6-5, the J gene TRBJ1-3, with TRBD1 identical over 9 bases. Trimming took 2 bases from V and 4 from J; bases not matched to a gene: 0. CDR3 length: 14 amino acids. Germline CDR1 reads MNHEY; CDR2 reads SVGAGI. Here the CDR3 DNA reads TGTGCCAGCAGTTACGGGACAGGGGGAAACACCATATATTTT. Its translation: CASSYGTGGNTIYF.

V usage is TRBV19 and J usage is TRBJ2-3; 8 bases line up with TRBD2. Trimming cost V 4 bases and J 6 bases; bases outside gene matches: 0. From germline, CDR1 is LNHDA and CDR2 SQIVND (reference sequence). The CDR3 covers 12 residues. The CDR3 bases are TGTGCCAGTAGTAGACTAGCGGATACGCAGTATTTT. Translating gives CASSRLADTQYF.

This chain connects TRBV4-3 to TRBJ2-2, with 9 bases matching TRBD1. CDR1 is LGHNA, CDR2 YSLEER, per germline. The CDR3 sequence is 16 residues long. Trimming cost V 0 bases and J 12 bases; bases outside gene matches: 11. The CDR3 loop is CASSQEPAGQGMKLFF. The CDR3 DNA reads as TGCGCCAGCAGCCAAGAACCGGCGGGACAGGGTATGAAGCTGTTTTTT.

This chain uses TRBV5-8 with TRBJ1-5; TRBD1 matches at 7 bases. Trimming at V came to 4 bases and at J to 2 bases, leaving 6 bases not matched to a gene. This CDR3 spans 15 amino acids. CDR1 and CDR2 from the germline V gene are SGHTS and YDEGEE. The CDR3 region has the DNA TGTGCCAGCAGCCCGGGAGACAGGGGCAATCAGCCCCAGCATTTT. Translated: CASSPGDRGNQPQHF.

This clone has a single count. The V gene is TRBV5-5, the J gene TRBJ1-1, with D hard to call. Germline CDR1 is SGHKS and CDR2 is YYEKEE (reference sequence). Trimming took 0 bases from V and 2 from J, leaving 8 bases between them. There are 14 residues in the CDR3. The CDR3 DNA follows: TGTGCCAGCAGCTTGGCCACAGTTAACACTGAAGCTTTCTTT. Its translation is CASSLATVNTEAFF.

V gene TRBV10-1 combines with J gene TRBJ1-3, with D unclear. CDR1 and CDR2 (germline): WNHNN, SYGVQD (reference sequence). The CDR3 covers 19 residues. The V gene lost 5 bases and the J gene lost 1 base, with 24 bases spanning the gap. CDR3 residues: CASSFLGMWPRLSGNTIYF. CDR3 nucleotides: TGCGCCAGCAGTTTCCTCGGGATGTGGCCGAGGTTGTCTGGAAACACCATATATTTT.

The chain is built from TRBV12-5 and TRBJ2-6; no firm D call. CDR3 length equals 13 residues. Trimming left V 2 bases short and J 4 bases short, with 3 bases between. In germline, CDR1 is LGHNT, CDR2 FRNRAP. The CDR3 here is CASGLTGANVLTF. The DNA of the CDR3 is TGTGCTAGTGGTTTGACAGGGGCCAACGTCCTGACTTTC.

V and J are TRBV7-2 and TRBJ2-3; 15 bases agree with TRBD2. CDR3 size: 18 residues. The germline gives CDR1 SGHTA, CDR2 FQGNSA. The V gene end was trimmed by 1 base and the J gene end by 4 bases; junction bases not matched to a gene: 6. The CDR3 protein is CASSLGGLAGGAADTQYF. In nucleotides, the CDR3 is TGTGCCAGCAGCTTAGGGGGACTAGCGGGGGGTGCTGCAGATACGCAGTATTTT.

The gene calls are TRBV10-3 and TRBJ1-2, with 7 positions matching TRBD1. Per the germline V gene, CDR1 is ENHRY and CDR2 is SYGVKD. The CDR3 is 15 residues long. The V and J ends lost 0 bases and 4 bases, in that order; junction bases with no gene match: 5. The CDR3 reads CAISESEGAGYGYTF. CDR3 sequence (DNA): TGTGCCATCAGTGAGTCAGAGGGGGCTGGCTATGGCTACACCTTC.

This clone appeared once. J is TRBJ1-4 and V is TRBV29-1; 10 bases line up with TRBD1. The CDR3 consists of 12 residues. The ends lost 7 bases at V and 8 bases at J; junction bases unmatched: 4. Germline V CDR1 and CDR2: SQVTM, ANQGSEA. Here the CDR3 reads CSGGTGEEKLFF. CDR3 bases: TGCAGCGGCGGGACAGGGGAGGAAAAACTGTTTTTT.

The chain joins TRBV7-8 to TRBJ1-5, with a weak D call TRBD1 (6 bases). With 1 base removed from V and 7 bases from J, the gap between germline ends came to 17 bases. CDR1 SGHVS and CDR2 FQNEAQ come from the germline V gene. CDR3 length: 16 residues. The CDR3 sequence: CASSLGRGRGGQPQHF. CDR3 coding DNA: TGTGCCAGCAGCTTAGGTCGGGGCAGGGGCGGCCAGCCCCAGCATTTT.

The J gene is TRBJ1-3, the V gene TRBV9; 7 bases line up with TRBD1. The CDR3 covers 14 residues. The germline V gene encodes CDR1 SGDLS and CDR2 YYNGEE. Trimming removed 3 bases from V and 4 bases from J; junction bases left unmatched: 4. CDR3 amino acids: CASSDTGAGNTIYF. The CDR3, as DNA: TGTGCCAGCAGCGACACAGGGGCCGGAAACACCATATATTTT. Variable domain in full (rest from reference TRBV9 and TRBJ1-3): DSGVTQTPKHLITATGQRVTLRCSPRSGDLSVYWYQQSLDQGLQFLIQYYNGEERAKGNILERFSAQQFPDLHSELNLSSLELGDSALYFCASSDTGAGNTIYFGEGSWLTVV.

The chain is built from TRBV7-2 and TRBJ1-2, with TRBD1 matching over 9 bases. Germline CDR1 and CDR2: SGHTA and FQGNSA. This CDR3 has 14 residues. V shed 3 bases, J shed 8 bases, and the junction held 7 bases outside the gene matches. In nucleotides, the CDR3 is TGTGCCAGCAGCTTGGAAACAGGGGGCTGGGGCTACACCTTC. This codes for CASSLETGGWGYTF.

The chain has TRBV19 and TRBJ1-2; D possibly corresponds to TRBD1 (5 bases). Germline V gene data show CDR1 as LNHDA and CDR2 as SQIVND (reference sequence). This CDR3 contains 18 residues. V gave up 7 bases and J gave up 1 base, with 25 bases separating them. The CDR3 nucleotides read TGTGCCAGTACCGCCGTACCTTTTGGGAGGGACGGTAACTATGGCTACACCTTC. This encodes CASTAVPFGRDGNYGYTF.

J is TRBJ1-1 and V is TRBV7-3; 8 bases line up with TRBD1. The CDR3 runs 13 residues. Trimming at V came to 5 bases and at J to 8 bases, leaving 7 bases not matched to a gene. The germline V gene encodes CDR1 SGHTA and CDR2 FQGTGA. The CDR3 here is CASSLDRAAEAFF. In DNA, the CDR3 is TGTGCCAGCAGCCTGGACAGGGCCGCCGAAGCTTTCTTT.